The following is a T cell receptor (beta chain) sequence with its context. The record originates from a study of blood T cell repertoires in COVID-19. Study-wide background: There were acute and convalescent COVID-19 samples, and they came from the United States, Italy and Spain.

Original processing notes: Estimation of nucleated cell counts was performed using reference gene primer amplification. TCRdb keeps only in-frame clones here, not all; method: immunoSEQ multiplex PCR. V and J calls and clone size are copied from that table; D and trimming were computed from the DNA. The sample yields roughly 170,000 clones, roughly 90% seen once. CDR1 is SNHLY and CDR2 is FYNNEI in the germline V gene. Trimming at V came to 5 bases and at J to 9 bases, leaving 13 bases not matched to a gene. CDR3 size: 15 residues. This clonotype originated in a man between 65 and 79 years old with active or convalescent COVID-19. Sequenced input: peripheral blood. The genes are TRBV2 and TRBJ2-7; 10 bases are a match to TRBD1. In DNA, the CDR3 is TGTGCCAGCAGTCGGACCCGGGACAGGGGCAGGTGGCAGTACTTC. Protein product: CASSRTRDRGRWQYF. Variable domain in full (rest from reference TRBV2 and TRBJ2-7): EPEVTQTPSHQVTQMGQEVILRCVPISNHLYFYWYRQILGQKVEFLVSFYNNEISEKSEIFDDQFSVERPDGSNFTLKIRSTKLEDSAMYFCASSRTRDRGRWQYFGPGTRLTVT.